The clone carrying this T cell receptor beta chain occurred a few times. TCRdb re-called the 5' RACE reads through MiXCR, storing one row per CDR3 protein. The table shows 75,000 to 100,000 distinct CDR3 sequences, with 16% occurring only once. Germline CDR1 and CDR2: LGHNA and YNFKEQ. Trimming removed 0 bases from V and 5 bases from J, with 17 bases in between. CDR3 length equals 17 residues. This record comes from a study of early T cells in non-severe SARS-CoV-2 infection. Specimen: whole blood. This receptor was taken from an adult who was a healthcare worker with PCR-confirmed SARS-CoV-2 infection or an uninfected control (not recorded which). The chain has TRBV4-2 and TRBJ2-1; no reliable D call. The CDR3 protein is CASSQDMQTYLHNEQFF. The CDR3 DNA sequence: TGTGCCAGCAGCCAAGATATGCAGACATACCTCCACAATGAGCAGTTCTTC.